This TCR beta chain appears in the sequencing data of a study of blood T cell repertoires in COVID-19 (dated by TCRdb to the early 2020s). With regard to the full study: Samples covering the acute and convalescent phases of COVID-19 were provided by collaborators in the United States, Italy and Spain. Deeply sampled blood TCRbeta repertoires from subjects exposed to, actively infected with, or recovered from COVID-19 were included in the dataset. A de-identified subject ID, COVID-19 status, age in years and sex were almost always included in the sample metadata. The prospective study material was composed of cDNA or gDNA derived from T cells, B-cell-depleted T cells, or PBMCs. Where available, HLA class I and class II types were taken from metadata supplied by the sample provider and were not determined by assay-based typing. A freely available public database, intended as a resource for researchers studying the immune response to SARS-CoV-2, is where the repertoires were released. Samples came from the ongoing ImmuneRACE study (first 160 participants) plus 1,254 subjects from 6 global collaborators.

Results the study describes overall, beyond this receptor: The quantity of clinical and demographic metadata differed by source and by participant and was supplied without curation.

The trim is 7 bases for V and 1 base for J, with a gap of 10 bases between the germline ends. The CDR3 goes from the cysteine to the phenylalanine over 13 residues. CDR3 DNA only is kept here, 39 bases in frame from base 1. As for this clone: What this receptor recognizes is not known. The record has no base qualities; no much larger clone is one base away.

The immunoSEQ Assay, a bias-controlled multiplex PCR, was used to amplify TCRbeta CDR3 regions from genomic DNA. The source study handled its data this way. Within the assay, amplification of reference gene primers was used to estimate how many nucleated cells each sample contained. To quantify the absolute abundance of each unique TCRbeta CDR3 rearrangement, sequence reads were collapsed and filtered. For each sample, productive Simpson clonality was calculated as the square root of Simpson's diversity index over productive rearrangements. TCRdb stores this immuneACCESS table with in-frame sequences only. Part of the clones is absent; in the studies checked, under half of the shortfall reflects unresolved V genes, and no reason is known for the rest. V and J calls and clone size come straight from that table; D and trimming were deduced from the DNA. Recorded for this sample are some 250,000 clones; approximately 89% of them occurred a single time. The top ten clones comprise 3.5% to 4% of the sample.

Enrolling through a virtual design, the prospective study's participants ranged in age from roughly 18 to 95 years and lived across some 22 United States geographic areas. To assign participants to cohorts, the prospective study relied on clinical history that participants themselves reported in a screening survey and a study questionnaire. In the prospective study, whole blood, serum and a nasopharyngeal or oropharyngeal swab were collected from each participant by mobile phlebotomists. Additional blood draws and questionnaires over an approximately two-month period could optionally be provided by prospective study participants. Blood samples from the prospective study were shipped frozen or at room temperature prior to DNA extraction.

The receptor comes from a woman aged 25 to 39 with acute COVID-19. The sequencing input was PBMCs or T cells enriched from blood (not recorded which). This chain is built from TRBV12-3 or TRBV12-4 and TRBJ1-1, with the D segment identity uncertain. The CDR3 region: CASKFYRNTEAFF. Read as DNA, the sequence is TGTGCCAGCAAGTTTTACAGGAACACTGAAGCTTTCTTT.